This T cell receptor beta chain was identified in a study of T-cell memory formation after mild COVID-19. For the study at large: Clusters of TCRs were largely donor specific.

This clonotype has a handful of counts. Its antigen is currently unknown. Barcoded TCR alpha and TCR beta cDNA libraries with UMIs came from 5'RACE using constant-segment primers. TCRdb reanalysed the 5' RACE reads using MiXCR and keeps one entry per CDR3 protein. Among nearly 350,000 distinct CDR3 sequences listed, approximately 12% were seen once. The study's findings and limits: Clones that contracted from day 15 to 85 were balanced CD4/CD8, while later expanders leaned CD4+.

The germline V gene has CDR1 MDHEN and CDR2 SYDVKM. The CDR3 length is 13 residues. V was pared by 7 bases and J by 1 base, with 9 bases between. This chain uses TRBV28 with TRBJ2-3, with D possibly being TRBD2 (5 bases). The clonotype originates from a man aged 18 to 29 who had mild COVID-19 (a few samples of this study predate the infection). Cell type and time point are not known. Sequenced: PBMCs or a T cell subset sorted from them (not recorded which). For the CDR3, the DNA is TGTGCCAGCATTGCGGGCGGCACAGATACGCAGTATTTT. This encodes CASIAGGTDTQYF.